This record concerns one TCR beta chain sequence. Antigen unknown. This record comes from a study of graft-versus-host responses after intestinal transplantation. Study in general: Grafts were multivisceral, liver-intestinal, or isolated intestinal. Tacrolimus plus steroids were given to all recipients for roughly three years, preceded by anti-thymocyte globulin induction. The study, taken as a whole, reports: Where graft-donor T cell macrochimerism was present, patients had high graft-versus-host to host-versus-graft clonal ratios in allografts.

Trimming at V came to 6 bases and at J to 0 bases, leaving 4 bases not matched to a gene. The CDR3 runs to 16 residues. Germline V gives CDR1 SGHNT, CDR2 YENEEA. Only in-frame clones appear in the TCRdb table, and some are missing; sequencing was by immunoSEQ multiplex PCR. The repertoire includes about 130,000 clones, 80% to 95% of them detected once, and around 0.19% sits in the top ten. This TCR derives from a human donor who received an intestinal transplant. This material consisted of unstimulated CD4+ T cells sorted from spleen or lymph node cells, taken before intestinal transplant. This chain joins TRBV11-3 and TRBJ2-3, with 12 nucleotides matching TRBD2. CDR3 region: CASSSGTSGSTDTQYF. As DNA, the CDR3 is TGTGCCAGCAGTTCCGGGACTAGCGGGAGCACAGATACGCAGTATTTT.